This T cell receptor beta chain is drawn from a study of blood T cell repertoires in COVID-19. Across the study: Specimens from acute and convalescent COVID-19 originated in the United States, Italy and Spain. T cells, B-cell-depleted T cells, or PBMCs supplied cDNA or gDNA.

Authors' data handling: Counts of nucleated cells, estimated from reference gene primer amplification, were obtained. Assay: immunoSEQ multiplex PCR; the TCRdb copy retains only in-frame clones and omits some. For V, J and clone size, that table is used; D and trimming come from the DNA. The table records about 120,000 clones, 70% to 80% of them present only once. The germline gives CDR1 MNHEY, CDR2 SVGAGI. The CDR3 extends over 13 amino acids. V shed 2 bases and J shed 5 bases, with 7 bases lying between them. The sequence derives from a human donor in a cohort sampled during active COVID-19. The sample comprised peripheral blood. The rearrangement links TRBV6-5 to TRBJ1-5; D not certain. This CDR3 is CASSYGADQPQHF. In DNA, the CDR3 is TGTGCCAGCAGTTACGGCGCGGATCAGCCCCAGCATTTT.